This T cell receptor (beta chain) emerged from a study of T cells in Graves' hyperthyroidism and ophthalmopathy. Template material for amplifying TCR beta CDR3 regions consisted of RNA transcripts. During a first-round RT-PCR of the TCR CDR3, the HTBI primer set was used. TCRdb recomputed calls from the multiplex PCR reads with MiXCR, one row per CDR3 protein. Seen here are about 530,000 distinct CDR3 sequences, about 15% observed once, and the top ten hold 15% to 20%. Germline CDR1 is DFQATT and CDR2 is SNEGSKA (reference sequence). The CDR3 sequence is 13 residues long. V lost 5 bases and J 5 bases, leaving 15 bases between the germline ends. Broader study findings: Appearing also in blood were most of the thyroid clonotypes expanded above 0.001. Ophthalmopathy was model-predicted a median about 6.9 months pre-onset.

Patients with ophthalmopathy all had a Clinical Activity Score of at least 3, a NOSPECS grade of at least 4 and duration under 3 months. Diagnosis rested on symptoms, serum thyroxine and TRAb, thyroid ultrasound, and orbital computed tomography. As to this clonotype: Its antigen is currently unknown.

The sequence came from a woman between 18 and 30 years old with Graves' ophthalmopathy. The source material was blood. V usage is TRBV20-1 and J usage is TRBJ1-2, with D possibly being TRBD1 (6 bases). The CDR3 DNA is TGCAGTGCTCCGAGGGGGGGCGGGTATGGCTACACCTTC. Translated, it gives CSAPRGGGYGYTF.